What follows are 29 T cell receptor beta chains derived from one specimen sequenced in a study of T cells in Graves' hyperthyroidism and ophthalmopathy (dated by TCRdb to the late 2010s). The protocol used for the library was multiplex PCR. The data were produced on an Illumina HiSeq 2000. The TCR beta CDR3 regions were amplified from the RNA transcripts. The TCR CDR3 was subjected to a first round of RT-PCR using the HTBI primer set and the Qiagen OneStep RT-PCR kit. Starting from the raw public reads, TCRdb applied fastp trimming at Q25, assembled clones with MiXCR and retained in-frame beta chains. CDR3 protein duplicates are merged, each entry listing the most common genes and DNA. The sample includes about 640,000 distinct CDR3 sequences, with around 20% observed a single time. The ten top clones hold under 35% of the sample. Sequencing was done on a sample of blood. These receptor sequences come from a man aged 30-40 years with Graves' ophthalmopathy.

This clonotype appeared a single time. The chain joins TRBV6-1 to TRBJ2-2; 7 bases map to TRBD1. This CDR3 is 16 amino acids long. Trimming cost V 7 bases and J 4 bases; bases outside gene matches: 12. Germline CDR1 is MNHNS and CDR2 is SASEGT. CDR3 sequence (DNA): TGTGCCAGCACCAAAACCGGGACAGTCAGCACCGGGGAGCTGTTTTTT. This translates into CASTKTGTVSTGELFF.

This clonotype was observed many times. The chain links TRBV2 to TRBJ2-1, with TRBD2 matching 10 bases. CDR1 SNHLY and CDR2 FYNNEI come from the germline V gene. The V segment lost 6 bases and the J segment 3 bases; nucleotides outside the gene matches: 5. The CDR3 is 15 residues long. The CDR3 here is CASSWTSGNYNEQFF. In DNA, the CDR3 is TGTGCCAGCAGCTGGACTAGCGGAAACTACAATGAGCAGTTCTTC.

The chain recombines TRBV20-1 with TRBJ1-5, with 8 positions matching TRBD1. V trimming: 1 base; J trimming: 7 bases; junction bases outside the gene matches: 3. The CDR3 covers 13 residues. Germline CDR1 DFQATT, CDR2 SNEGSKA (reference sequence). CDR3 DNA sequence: TGCAGTGCTAGAGCGACAGGGGAACAGCCCCAGCATTTT. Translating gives CSARATGEQPQHF.

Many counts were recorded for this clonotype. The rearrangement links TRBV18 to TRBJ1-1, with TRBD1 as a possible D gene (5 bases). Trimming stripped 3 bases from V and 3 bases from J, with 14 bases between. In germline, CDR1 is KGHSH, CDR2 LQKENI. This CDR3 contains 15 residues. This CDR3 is CASSPDRDRDTEAFF. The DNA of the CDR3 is TGTGCCAGCTCACCCGACCGGGACCGGGACACTGAAGCTTTCTTT.

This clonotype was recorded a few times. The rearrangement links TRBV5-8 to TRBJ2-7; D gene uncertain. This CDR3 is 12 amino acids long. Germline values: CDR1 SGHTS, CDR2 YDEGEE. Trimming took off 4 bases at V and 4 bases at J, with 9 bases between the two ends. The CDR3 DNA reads TGTGCCAGCAGCGTTCTAGGGTACGAGCAGTACTTC. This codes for CASSVLGYEQYF.

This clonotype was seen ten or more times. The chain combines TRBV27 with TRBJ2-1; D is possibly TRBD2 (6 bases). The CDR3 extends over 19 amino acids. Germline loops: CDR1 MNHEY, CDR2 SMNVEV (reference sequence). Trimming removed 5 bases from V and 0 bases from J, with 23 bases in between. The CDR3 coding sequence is TGTGCCAGCAGTACCCGGACAAACCTTGACGGGAGCTCCTACAATGAGCAGTTCTTC. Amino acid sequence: CASSTRTNLDGSSYNEQFF.

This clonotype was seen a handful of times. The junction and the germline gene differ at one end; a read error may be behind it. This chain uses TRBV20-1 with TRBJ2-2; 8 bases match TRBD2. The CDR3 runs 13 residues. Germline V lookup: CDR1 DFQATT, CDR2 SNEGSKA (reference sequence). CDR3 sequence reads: CSAGRGATGELFF. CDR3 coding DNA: TGTAGTGCAGGGCGGGGGGCCACCGGGGAGCTGTTTTTT.

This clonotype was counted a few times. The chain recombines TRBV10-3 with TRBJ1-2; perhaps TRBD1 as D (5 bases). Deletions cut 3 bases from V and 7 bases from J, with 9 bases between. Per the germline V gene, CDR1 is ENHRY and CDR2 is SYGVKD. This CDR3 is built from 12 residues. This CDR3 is CAISEGRGGYTF. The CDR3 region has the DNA TGTGCCATCAGTGAAGGAAGGGGTGGCTACACCTTC.

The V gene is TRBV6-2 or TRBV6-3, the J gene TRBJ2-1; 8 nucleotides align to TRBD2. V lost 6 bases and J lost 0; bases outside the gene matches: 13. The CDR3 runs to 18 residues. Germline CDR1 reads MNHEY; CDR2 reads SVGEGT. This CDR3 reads CASRPLGAGGTSYNEQFF. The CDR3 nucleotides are TGTGCCAGCAGACCCCTAGGTGCGGGAGGTACCTCCTACAATGAGCAGTTCTTC.

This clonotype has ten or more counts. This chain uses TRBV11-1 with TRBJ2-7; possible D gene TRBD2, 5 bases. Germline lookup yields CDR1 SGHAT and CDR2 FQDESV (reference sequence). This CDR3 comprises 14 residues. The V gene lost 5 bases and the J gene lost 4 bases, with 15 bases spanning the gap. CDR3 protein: CASSIRQREYEQYF. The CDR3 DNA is TGTGCCAGCAGCATACGTCAGAGGGAGTACGAGCAGTACTTC. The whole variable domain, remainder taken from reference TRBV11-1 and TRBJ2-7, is EAEVAQSPRYKITEKSQAVAFWCDPISGHATLYWYRQILGQGPELLVQFQDESVVDDSQLPKDRFSAERLKGVDSTLKIQPAELGDSAMYLCASSIRQREYEQYFGPGTRLTVT.

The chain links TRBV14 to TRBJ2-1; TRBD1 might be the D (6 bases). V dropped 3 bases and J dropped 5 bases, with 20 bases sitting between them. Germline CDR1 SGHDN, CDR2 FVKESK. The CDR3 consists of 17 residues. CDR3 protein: CASSHPSGTIGNNEQFF. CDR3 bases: TGTGCCAGCAGCCATCCCTCCGGGACAATCGGGAACAATGAGCAGTTCTTC.

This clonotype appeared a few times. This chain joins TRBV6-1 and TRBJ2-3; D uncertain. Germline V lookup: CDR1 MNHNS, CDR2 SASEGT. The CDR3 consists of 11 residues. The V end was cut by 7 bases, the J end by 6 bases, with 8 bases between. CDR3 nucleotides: TGTGCCAGCAATGGCGGCGATACGCAGTATTTT. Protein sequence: CASNGGDTQYF.

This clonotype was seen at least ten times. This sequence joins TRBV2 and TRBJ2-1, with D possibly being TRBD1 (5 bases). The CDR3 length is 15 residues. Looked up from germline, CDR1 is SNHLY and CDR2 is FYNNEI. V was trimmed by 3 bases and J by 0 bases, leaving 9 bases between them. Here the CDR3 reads CASSEGRVSYNEQFF. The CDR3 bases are TGTGCCAGCAGTGAGGGCAGGGTCTCCTACAATGAGCAGTTCTTC.

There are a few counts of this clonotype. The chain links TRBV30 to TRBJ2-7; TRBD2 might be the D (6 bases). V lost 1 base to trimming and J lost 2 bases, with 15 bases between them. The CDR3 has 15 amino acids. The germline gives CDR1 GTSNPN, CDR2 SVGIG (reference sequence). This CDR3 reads CAWSGGGTYTYEQYF. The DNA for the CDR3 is TGTGCCTGGAGTGGTGGCGGGACGTACACCTACGAGCAGTACTTC. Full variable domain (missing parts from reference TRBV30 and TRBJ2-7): SQTIHQWPATLVQPVGSPLSLECTVEGTSNPNLYWYRQAAGRGLQLLFYSVGIGQISSEVPQNLSASRPQDRQFILSSKKLLLSDSGFYLCAWSGGGTYTYEQYFGPGTRLTVT.

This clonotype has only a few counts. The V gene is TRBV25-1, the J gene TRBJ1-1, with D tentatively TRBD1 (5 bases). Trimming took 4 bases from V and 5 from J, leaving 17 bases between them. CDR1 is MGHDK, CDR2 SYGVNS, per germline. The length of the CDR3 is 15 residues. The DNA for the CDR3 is TGTGCCAGCAGTGGGAGGGGATCTGGGATTACTGAAGCTTTCTTT. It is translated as CASSGRGSGITEAFF.

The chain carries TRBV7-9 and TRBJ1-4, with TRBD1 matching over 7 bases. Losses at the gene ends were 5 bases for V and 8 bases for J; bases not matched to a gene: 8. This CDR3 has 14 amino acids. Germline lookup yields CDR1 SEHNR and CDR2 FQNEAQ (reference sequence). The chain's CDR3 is CASSRDRTGEKLFF. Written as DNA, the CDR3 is TGTGCCAGCAGCCGGGACAGAACGGGGGAAAAACTGTTTTTT.

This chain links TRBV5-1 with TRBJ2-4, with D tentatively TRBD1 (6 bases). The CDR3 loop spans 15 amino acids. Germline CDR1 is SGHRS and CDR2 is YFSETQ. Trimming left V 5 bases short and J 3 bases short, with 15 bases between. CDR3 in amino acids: CASSRDKEGKNIQYF. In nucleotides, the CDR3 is TGCGCCAGCAGTAGGGACAAGGAAGGCAAAAACATTCAGTACTTC.

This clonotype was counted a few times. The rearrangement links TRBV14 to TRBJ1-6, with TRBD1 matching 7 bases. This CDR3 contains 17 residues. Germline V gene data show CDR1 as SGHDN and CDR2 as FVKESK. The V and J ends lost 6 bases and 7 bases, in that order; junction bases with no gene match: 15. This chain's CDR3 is CASRPSILRGRNSPLHF. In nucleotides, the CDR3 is TGTGCCAGCAGGCCTTCTATCTTGAGGGGGCGGAATTCACCCCTCCACTTT.

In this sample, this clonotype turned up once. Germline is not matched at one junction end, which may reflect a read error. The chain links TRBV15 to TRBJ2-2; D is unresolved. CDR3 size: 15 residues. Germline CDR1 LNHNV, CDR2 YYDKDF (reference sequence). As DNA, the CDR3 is TGTGCCACCAACAGAGAGCGATGGAACACCGGGGAGCTGTTTTTT. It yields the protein CATNRERWNTGELFF.

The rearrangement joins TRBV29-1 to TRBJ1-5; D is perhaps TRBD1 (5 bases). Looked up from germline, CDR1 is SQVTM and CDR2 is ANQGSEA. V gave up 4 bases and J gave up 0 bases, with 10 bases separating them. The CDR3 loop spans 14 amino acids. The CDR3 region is CSVGEGYSNQPQHF. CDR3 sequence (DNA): TGCAGCGTTGGGGAGGGGTATAGCAATCAGCCCCAGCATTTT.

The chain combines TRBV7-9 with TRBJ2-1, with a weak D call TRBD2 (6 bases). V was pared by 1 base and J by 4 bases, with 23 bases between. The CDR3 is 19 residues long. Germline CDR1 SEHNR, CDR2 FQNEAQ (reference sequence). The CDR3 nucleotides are TGTGCCAGCAGCTTAGTTGGTCCGGCCGGGGGTCGCGGGTACAATGAGCAGTTCTTC. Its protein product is CASSLVGPAGGRGYNEQFF.

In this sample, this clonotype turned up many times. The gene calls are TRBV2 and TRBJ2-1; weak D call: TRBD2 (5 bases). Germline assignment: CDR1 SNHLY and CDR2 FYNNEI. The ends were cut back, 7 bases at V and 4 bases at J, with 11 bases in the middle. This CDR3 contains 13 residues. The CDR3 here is CASTWELYNEQFF. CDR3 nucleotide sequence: TGTGCCAGCACCTGGGAGCTATACAATGAGCAGTTCTTC.

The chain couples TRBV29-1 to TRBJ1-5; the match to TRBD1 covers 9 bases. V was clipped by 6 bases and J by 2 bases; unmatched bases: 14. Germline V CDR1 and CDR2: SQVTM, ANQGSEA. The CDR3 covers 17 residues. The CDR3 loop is CSVKPGTGIRGNQPQHF. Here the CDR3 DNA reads TGCAGCGTAAAGCCCGGGACAGGGATTAGGGGCAATCAGCCCCAGCATTTT.

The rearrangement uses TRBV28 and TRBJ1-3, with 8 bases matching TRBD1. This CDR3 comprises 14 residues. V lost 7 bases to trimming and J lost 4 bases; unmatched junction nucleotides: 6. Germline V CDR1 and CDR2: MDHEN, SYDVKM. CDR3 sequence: CASTNTGGGNTIYF. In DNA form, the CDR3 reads TGTGCCAGCACCAATACAGGGGGAGGAAACACCATATATTTT.

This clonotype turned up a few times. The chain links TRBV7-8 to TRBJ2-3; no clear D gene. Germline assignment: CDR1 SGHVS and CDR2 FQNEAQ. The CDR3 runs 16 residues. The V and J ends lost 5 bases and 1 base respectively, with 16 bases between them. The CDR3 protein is CASSPHVNHGTDTQYF. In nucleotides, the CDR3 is TGTGCCAGCAGCCCACATGTAAACCACGGCACAGATACGCAGTATTTT. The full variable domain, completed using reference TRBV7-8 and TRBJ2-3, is GAGVSQSPRYKVAKRGQDVALRCDPISGHVSLFWYQQALGQGPEFLTYFQNEAQLDKSGLPSDRFFAERPEGSVSTLKIQRTQQEDSAVYLCASSPHVNHGTDTQYFGPGTRLTVL.

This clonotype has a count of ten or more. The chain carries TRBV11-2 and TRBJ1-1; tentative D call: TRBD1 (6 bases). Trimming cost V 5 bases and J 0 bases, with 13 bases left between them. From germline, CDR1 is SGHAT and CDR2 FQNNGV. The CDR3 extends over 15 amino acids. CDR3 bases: TGTGCCAGCAGCGGCTACAGGGCGCTGAACACTGAAGCTTTCTTT. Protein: CASSGYRALNTEAFF.

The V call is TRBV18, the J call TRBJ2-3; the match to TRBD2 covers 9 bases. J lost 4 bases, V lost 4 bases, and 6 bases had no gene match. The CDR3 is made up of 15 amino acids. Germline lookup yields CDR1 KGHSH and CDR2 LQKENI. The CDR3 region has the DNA TGTGCCAGCTCACATGTTAGCGGGAGTTCAGATACGCAGTATTTT. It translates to CASSHVSGSSDTQYF.

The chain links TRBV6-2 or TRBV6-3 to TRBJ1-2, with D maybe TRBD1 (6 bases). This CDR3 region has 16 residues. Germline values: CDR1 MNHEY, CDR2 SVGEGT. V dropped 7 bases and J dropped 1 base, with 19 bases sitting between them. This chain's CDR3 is CASTNLQGPFNYGYTF. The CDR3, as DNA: TGTGCCAGCACCAACCTACAGGGTCCTTTTAACTATGGCTACACCTTC.

The DNA for the CDR3 is TGTGCCAGCAGCTTAGACAGACTAGCGGGGTACAATGAGCAGTTCTTC. Translation gives CASSLDRLAGYNEQFF. The chain combines TRBV7-4 with TRBJ2-1; 11 positions match TRBD2. Losses at the gene ends were 1 base for V and 4 bases for J; bases not matched to a gene: 3. This CDR3 is built from 16 residues. The germline V gene has CDR1 SGHVT and CDR2 SQSDAQ.